The rows below give T cell receptor beta chains drawn from one sample of a study of PD-L1 blockade in urothelial cancer. Sequenced by immunoSEQ multiplex PCR; TCRdb stores in-frame clones only, minus some. The sample yields more than 20,000 clones, around nine tenths seen once. The specimen was PBMCs, collected around atezolizumab (anti-PD-L1) treatment. The receptors here all came from a man aged 45-60 years with urothelial cancer. Both conserved end residues are part of each CDR3. A D gene is named only where the DNA matches it firmly. Expanded clones are given a class, and other clones once, few, many or no size at all.

v_gene: TRBV4-3
d_gene: NA
abundance: NA
j_gene: TRBJ2-7
CDR3aa: CASSQGRGAYEQYF
CDR3nt: TGCGCCAGCAGCCAAGGCCGGGGAGCCTACGAGCAGTACTTC

v_gene: TRBV27
d_gene: TRBD1
abundance: NA
j_gene: TRBJ2-5
CDR3aa: CASRRQGQSWKTQYF
CDR3nt: TGTGCCAGCAGGAGACAGGGACAGTCCTGGAAGACCCAGTACTTC

v_gene: TRBV5-1
d_gene: TRBD1
abundance: NA
j_gene: TRBJ2-3
CDR3aa: CASSSIPGQGFSTDTQYF
CDR3nt: TGCGCCAGCAGCTCCATCCCGGGACAGGGTTTCAGCACAGATACGCAGTATTTT

v_gene: TRBV7-9
d_gene: TRBD1
abundance: NA
j_gene: TRBJ1-6
CDR3aa: CASRDRENSPLHF
CDR3nt: TGTGCCAGCCGGGACAGGGAAAATTCACCCCTCCACTTT

v_gene: TRBV6-1
d_gene: NA
abundance: NA
j_gene: TRBJ2-4
CDR3aa: CASSEEGQNIQYF
CDR3nt: TGTGCCAGCAGTGAAGAGGGGCAGAACATTCAGTACTTC

v_gene: TRBV7-6
d_gene: TRBD1
abundance: NA
j_gene: TRBJ2-7
CDR3aa: CASSPARGFSYEQYF
CDR3nt: TGTGCCAGCAGCCCCGCCAGGGGGTTTTCCTACGAGCAGTACTTC

v_gene: TRBV9
d_gene: NA
abundance: once
j_gene: TRBJ1-1
CDR3aa: CASSPGGVEAFF
CDR3nt: TGTGCCAGCAGCCCCGGGGGGGTTGAAGCTTTCTTT

v_gene: TRBV5-4
d_gene: NA
abundance: NA
j_gene: TRBJ2-3
CDR3aa: CASSFVTGYTDTQYF
CDR3nt: TGTGCCAGCAGCTTCGTGACAGGATACACAGATACGCAGTATTTT

v_gene: TRBV27
d_gene: TRBD2
abundance: NA
j_gene: TRBJ2-1
CDR3aa: CASSFQIRTSGTYNEQFF
CDR3nt: TGTGCCAGCAGTTTCCAGATTCGGACTAGCGGCACCTACAATGAGCAGTTCTTC

v_gene: TRBV2
d_gene: TRBD1
abundance: NA
j_gene: TRBJ1-1
CDR3aa: CASVRTGIWNTEAFF
CDR3nt: TGTGCCAGCGTCAGGACAGGGATCTGGAACACTGAAGCTTTCTTT

v_gene: TRBV7-8
d_gene: TRBD2
abundance: NA
j_gene: TRBJ2-1
CDR3aa: CASSLGGGPYYNEQFF
CDR3nt: TGTGCCAGCAGCTTAGGGGGGGGTCCCTACTACAATGAGCAGTTCTTC

v_gene: TRBV6-6
d_gene: TRBD1
abundance: once
j_gene: TRBJ1-2
CDR3aa: CASSYRTGGNGYTF
CDR3nt: TGTGCCAGCAGTTACCGGACAGGGGGCAATGGCTACACCTTC

v_gene: TRBV7-6
d_gene: NA
abundance: few
j_gene: TRBJ1-5
CDR3aa: CASSWTSSSNQPQHF
CDR3nt: TGTGCCAGCAGCTGGACTAGCTCTAGCAATCAGCCCCAGCATTTT

v_gene: TRBV6-5
d_gene: TRBD2
abundance: NA
j_gene: TRBJ2-1
CDR3aa: CASRPLLAGDEQFF
CDR3nt: TGTGCCAGCAGACCCTTACTAGCGGGAGATGAGCAGTTCTTC

v_gene: TRBV4-2
d_gene: NA
abundance: NA
j_gene: TRBJ1-5
CDR3aa: CASSQAPGVQPQHF
CDR3nt: TGTGCCAGCAGCCAAGCCCCAGGGGTTCAGCCCCAGCATTTT

v_gene: TRBV19
d_gene: TRBD1
abundance: NA
j_gene: TRBJ1-5
CDR3aa: CASSIFNPGTGFGNQPQHF
CDR3nt: TGTGCCAGTAGTATATTCAATCCCGGGACAGGGTTTGGAAATCAGCCCCAGCATTTT

v_gene: TRBV15
d_gene: NA
abundance: NA
j_gene: TRBJ2-1
CDR3aa: CATSRERDLSYNEQFF
CDR3nt: TGTGCCACCAGCAGAGAGCGGGACTTGTCCTACAATGAGCAGTTCTTC

v_gene: TRBV12-5
d_gene: NA
abundance: NA
j_gene: TRBJ1-1
CDR3aa: CASATGNTEAFF
CDR3nt: TGTGCTAGTGCGACGGGGAACACTGAAGCTTTCTTT

v_gene: TRBV25-1
d_gene: NA
abundance: NA
j_gene: TRBJ2-1
CDR3aa: CASSEGAAGTHNEQFF
CDR3nt: TGTGCCAGCAGTGAAGGCGCCGCCGGGACACACAATGAGCAGTTCTTC

v_gene: TRBV21-1
d_gene: NA
abundance: NA
j_gene: TRBJ2-4
CDR3aa: CASSRLEGFVKNIQYF
CDR3nt: TGTGCCAGCAGCCGCCTAGAGGGATTTGTCAAAAACATTCAGTACTTC

v_gene: TRBV27
d_gene: TRBD2
abundance: NA
j_gene: TRBJ2-5
CDR3aa: CASSSLAGVEETQYF
CDR3nt: TGTGCCAGCAGTTCTCTAGCGGGAGTGGAGGAGACCCAGTACTTC

v_gene: TRBV25-1
d_gene: NA
abundance: NA
j_gene: TRBJ2-5
CDR3aa: CASSEVGGLSETQYF
CDR3nt: TGTGCCAGCAGTGAAGTGGGGGGGCTCTCAGAGACCCAGTACTTC